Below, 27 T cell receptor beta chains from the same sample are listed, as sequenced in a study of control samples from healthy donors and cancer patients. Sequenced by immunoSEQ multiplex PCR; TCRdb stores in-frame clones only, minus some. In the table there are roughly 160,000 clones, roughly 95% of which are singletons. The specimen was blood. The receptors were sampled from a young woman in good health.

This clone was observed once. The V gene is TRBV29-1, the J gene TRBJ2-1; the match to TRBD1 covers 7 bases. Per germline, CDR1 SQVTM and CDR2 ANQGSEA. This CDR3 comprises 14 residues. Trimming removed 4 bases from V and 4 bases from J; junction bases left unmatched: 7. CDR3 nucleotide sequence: TGCAGCGTTGTTCCGGACAGGTCATACAATGAGCAGTTCTTC. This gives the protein CSVVPDRSYNEQFF.

CDR3 in DNA: TGCGCCAGCAGTGAGTCCCAGGGGTTGTACACTGAAGCTTTCTTT. Translation gives CASSESQGLYTEAFF. The J gene is TRBJ1-1, the V gene TRBV10-2, with D possibly being TRBD1 (6 bases). The CDR3 sequence is 15 residues long. Germline-derived CDR1 and CDR2 are WSHSY and SAAADI. V lost 0 bases and J lost 3, with 11 bases in between.

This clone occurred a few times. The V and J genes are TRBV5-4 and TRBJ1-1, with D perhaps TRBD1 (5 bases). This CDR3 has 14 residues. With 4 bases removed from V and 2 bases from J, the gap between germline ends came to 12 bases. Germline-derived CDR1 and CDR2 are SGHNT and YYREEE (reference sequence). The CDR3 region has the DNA TGTGCCAGCAGCCCCGGGACGGTAAACACTGAAGCTTTCTTT. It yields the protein CASSPGTVNTEAFF.

This CDR3 is CASSLDREYTEAFF. CDR3 nucleotide sequence: TGTGCCAGCAGCTTGGACAGGGAATACACTGAAGCTTTCTTT. The chain combines TRBV5-6 with TRBJ1-1, with a possible D match to TRBD1 (6 bases). The CDR3 runs 14 residues. Germline-derived CDR1 and CDR2 are SGHDT and YYEEEE. Trimming took 0 bases from V and 3 from J, leaving 9 bases between them.

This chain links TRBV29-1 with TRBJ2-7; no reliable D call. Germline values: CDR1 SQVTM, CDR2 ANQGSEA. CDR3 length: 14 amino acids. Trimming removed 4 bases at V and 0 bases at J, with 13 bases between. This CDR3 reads CSVAHRLSSYEQYF. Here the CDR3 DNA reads TGCAGCGTTGCTCATCGGCTAAGCTCCTACGAGCAGTACTTC.

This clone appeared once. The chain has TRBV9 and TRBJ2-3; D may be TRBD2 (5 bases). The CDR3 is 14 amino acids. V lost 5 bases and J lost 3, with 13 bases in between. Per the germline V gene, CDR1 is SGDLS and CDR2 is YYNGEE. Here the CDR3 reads CASSRGFGTDTQYF. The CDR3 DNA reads TGTGCCAGCAGTAGAGGGTTTGGGACAGATACGCAGTATTTT. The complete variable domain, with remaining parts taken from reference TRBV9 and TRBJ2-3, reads DSGVTQTPKHLITATGQRVTLRCSPRSGDLSVYWYQQSLDQGLQFLIQYYNGEERAKGNILERFSAQQFPDLHSELNLSSLELGDSALYFCASSRGFGTDTQYFGPGTRLTVL.

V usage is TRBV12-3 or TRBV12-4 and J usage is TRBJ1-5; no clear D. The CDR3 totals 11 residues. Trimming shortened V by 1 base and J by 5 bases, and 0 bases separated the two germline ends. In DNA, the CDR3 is TGTGCCAGCAGTTTAGATCAGCCCCAGCATTTT. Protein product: CASSLDQPQHF.

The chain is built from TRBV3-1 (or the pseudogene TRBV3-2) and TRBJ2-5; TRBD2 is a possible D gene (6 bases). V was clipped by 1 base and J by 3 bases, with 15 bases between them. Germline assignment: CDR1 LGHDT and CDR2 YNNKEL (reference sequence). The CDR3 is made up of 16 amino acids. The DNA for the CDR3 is TGTGCCAGCAGCCAAGTTGTCGGGAGAGCGGAAGAGACCCAGTACTTC. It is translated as CASSQVVGRAEETQYF.

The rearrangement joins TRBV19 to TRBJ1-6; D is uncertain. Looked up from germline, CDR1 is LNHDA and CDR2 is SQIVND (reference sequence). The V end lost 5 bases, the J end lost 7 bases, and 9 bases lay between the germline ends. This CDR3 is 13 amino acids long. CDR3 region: CASSFSGNSPLHF. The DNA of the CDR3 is TGTGCCAGTAGTTTTTCTGGAAATTCACCCCTCCACTTT.

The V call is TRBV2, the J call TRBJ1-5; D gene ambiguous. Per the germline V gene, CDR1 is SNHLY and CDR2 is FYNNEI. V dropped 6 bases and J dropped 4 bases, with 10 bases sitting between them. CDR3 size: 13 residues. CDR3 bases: TGTGCCAGCAGAGCCCCGGGGAATCAGCCCCAGCATTTT. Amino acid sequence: CASRAPGNQPQHF.

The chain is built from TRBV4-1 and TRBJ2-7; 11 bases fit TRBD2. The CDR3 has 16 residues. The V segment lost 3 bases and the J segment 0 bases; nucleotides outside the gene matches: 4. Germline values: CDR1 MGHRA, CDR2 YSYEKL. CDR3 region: CASSHPTSGSSYEQYF. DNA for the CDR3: TGCGCCAGCAGCCATCCCACTAGCGGGAGCTCCTACGAGCAGTACTTC.

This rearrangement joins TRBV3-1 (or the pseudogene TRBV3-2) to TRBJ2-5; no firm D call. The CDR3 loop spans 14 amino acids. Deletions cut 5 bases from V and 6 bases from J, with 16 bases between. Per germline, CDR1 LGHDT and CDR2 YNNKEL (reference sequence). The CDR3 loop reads CASSTSGTLKTQYF. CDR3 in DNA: TGTGCCAGCAGCACGAGTGGAACATTGAAGACCCAGTACTTC.

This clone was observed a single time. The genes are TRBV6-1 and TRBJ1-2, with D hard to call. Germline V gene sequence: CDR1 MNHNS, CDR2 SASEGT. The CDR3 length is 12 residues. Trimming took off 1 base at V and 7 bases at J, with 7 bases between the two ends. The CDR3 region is CASSEGNRGYTF. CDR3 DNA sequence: TGTGCCAGCAGTGAAGGGAACCGTGGCTACACCTTC.

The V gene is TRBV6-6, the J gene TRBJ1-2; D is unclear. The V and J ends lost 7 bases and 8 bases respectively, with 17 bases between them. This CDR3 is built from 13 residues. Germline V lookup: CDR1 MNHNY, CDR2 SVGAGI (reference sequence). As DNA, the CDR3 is TGTGCCAGCATTCTCGAGAATTGGGGAGGCTACACCTTC. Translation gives CASILENWGGYTF.

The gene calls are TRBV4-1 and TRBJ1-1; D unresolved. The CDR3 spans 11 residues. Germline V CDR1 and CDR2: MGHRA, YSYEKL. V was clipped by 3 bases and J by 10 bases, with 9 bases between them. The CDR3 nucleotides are TGCGCCAGCAGCCAGCGGGGATTAGCTTTCTTT. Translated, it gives CASSQRGLAFF.

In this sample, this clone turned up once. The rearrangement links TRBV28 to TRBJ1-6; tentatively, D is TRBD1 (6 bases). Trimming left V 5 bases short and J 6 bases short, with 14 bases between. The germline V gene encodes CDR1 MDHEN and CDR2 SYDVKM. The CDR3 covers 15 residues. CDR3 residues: CASSPRQVFNSPLHF. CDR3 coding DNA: TGTGCCAGCAGTCCGAGACAGGTTTTTAATTCACCCCTCCACTTT.

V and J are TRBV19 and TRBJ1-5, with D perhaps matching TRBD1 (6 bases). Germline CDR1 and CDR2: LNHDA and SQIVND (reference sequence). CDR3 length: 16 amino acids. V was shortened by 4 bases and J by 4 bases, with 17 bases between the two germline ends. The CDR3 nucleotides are TGTGCCAGTAGTACCGCCGCCAGGGGTGGGAATCAGCCCCAGCATTTT. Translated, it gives CASSTAARGGNQPQHF.

CDR3 residues: CASSIFDQPQHF. As DNA, the CDR3 is TGTGCCAGTAGTATTTTTGATCAGCCCCAGCATTTT. J is TRBJ1-5 and V is TRBV19; D gene unclear. The germline V gene has CDR1 LNHDA and CDR2 SQIVND (reference sequence). V lost 3 bases to trimming and J lost 5 bases, with 5 bases between them. The CDR3 extends over 12 amino acids.

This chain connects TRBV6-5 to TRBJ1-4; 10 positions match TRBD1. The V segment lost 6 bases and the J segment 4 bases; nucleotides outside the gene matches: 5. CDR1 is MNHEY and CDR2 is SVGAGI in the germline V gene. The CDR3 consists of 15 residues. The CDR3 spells CASSGQGVLNEKLFF. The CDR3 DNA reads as TGTGCCAGCAGCGGACAGGGGGTACTTAATGAAAAACTGTTTTTT.

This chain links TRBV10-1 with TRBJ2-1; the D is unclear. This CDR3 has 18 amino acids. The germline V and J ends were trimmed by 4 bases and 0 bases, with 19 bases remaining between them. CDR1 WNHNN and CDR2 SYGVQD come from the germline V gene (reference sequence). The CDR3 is CASSAETAARSSYNEQFF. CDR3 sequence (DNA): TGCGCCAGCAGTGCCGAGACCGCCGCCCGTAGCTCCTACAATGAGCAGTTCTTC.

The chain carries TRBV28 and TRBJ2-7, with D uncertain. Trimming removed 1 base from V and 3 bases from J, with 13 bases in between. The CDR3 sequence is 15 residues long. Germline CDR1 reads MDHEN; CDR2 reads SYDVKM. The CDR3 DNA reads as TGTGCCAGCAGTTTATTTCAGGTGGAGAGCTACGAGCAGTACTTC. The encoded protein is CASSLFQVESYEQYF.

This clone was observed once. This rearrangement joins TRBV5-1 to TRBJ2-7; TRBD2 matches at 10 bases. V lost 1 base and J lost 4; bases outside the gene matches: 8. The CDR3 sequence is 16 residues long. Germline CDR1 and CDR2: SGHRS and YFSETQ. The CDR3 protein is CASSLTSSGSKYEQYF. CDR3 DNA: TGCGCCAGCAGCTTGACTTCTAGCGGGAGTAAATACGAGCAGTACTTC.

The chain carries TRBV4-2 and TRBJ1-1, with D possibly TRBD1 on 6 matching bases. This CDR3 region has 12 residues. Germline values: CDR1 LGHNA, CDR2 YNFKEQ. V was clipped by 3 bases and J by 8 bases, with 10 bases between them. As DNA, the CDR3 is TGTGCCAGCAGCCATTGGACAGAAGAAGCTTTCTTT. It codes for CASSHWTEEAFF.

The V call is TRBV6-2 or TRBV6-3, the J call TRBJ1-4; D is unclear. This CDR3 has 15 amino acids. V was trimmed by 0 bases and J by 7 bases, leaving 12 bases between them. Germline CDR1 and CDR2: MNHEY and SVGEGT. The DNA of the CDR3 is TGTGCCAGCAGTTACTCTGGAGTCGTCGGTGAAAAACTGTTTTTT. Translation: CASSYSGVVGEKLFF.

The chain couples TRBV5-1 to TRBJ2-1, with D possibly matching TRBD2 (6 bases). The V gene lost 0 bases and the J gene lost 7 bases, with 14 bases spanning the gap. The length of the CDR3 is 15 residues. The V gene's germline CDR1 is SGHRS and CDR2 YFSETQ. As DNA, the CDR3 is TGCGCCAGCAGCTTGGGACCGGGACTCTCAAATGAGCAGTTCTTC. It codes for CASSLGPGLSNEQFF.

The CDR3 loop is CASSLRALNSPLHF. The CDR3 coding sequence is TGTGCCAGCAGCCTCCGAGCATTGAATTCACCCCTCCACTTT. The chain links TRBV6-5 to TRBJ1-6, with D hard to call. Germline CDR1 MNHEY, CDR2 SVGAGI. V gave up 6 bases and J gave up 7 bases, with 13 bases separating them. CDR3 length: 14 residues.

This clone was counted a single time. CDR3 in DNA: TGCGCCAGCAGCCACCTTTTCGGCTACACCTTC. Amino acid sequence: CASSHLFGYTF. The chain links TRBV5-1 to TRBJ1-2; no definite D call. V lost 4 bases to trimming and J lost 8 bases, with 9 bases between them. CDR3 size: 11 residues. Germline-derived CDR1 and CDR2 are SGHRS and YFSETQ.